This T cell receptor (beta chain) was recovered during a study of identical twins. Findings of the study overall: High-abundance cord blood beta clonotypes had fewer insertions; memory repertoires showed none. Those out-of-frame alpha sequences shared by twins showed an excess of low generation probability.

This clonotype was seen at least ten times. What it recognizes is unknown. The V and J ends lost 3 bases and 2 bases respectively, with 4 bases between them. This CDR3 region has 12 residues. Germline assignment: CDR1 LGHDT and CDR2 YNNKEL (reference sequence). TCRdb re-called the 5' RACE reads through MiXCR, storing one row per CDR3 protein. The sample lists around 530,000 distinct CDR3 sequences, roughly 15% occurring once. The sample was also reused in another study, on yellow fever vaccine responses in identical twins.

The sample comprised CD4+ T cells sorted from blood. The chain links TRBV3-1 to TRBJ1-1; D uncertain. The receptor was isolated from a woman in her late teens or twenties in good health. The CDR3 DNA reads as TGTGCCAGCAGCCAGGGAAACACTGAAGCTTTCTTT. Translated, it gives CASSQGNTEAFF.